These 12 T cell receptor beta chains were all obtained from the same sample, sequenced in a study of blood T cells in healthy people across ages. A second PCR of about 7 to 12 cycles used a sample-barcoded 5' primer and a J-beta primer mix. Via MiXCR, TCRdb re-called the 5' RACE reads, giving one row per CDR3 protein. Altogether about 830,000 distinct CDR3 sequences are present, 55% to 75% being singletons, with the ten largest covering 22%. Source material: blood. Source of these receptors: a man aged 25 to 40 in good health.

The chain has TRBV20-1 and TRBJ2-1; D ambiguous. Germline V lookup: CDR1 DFQATT, CDR2 SNEGSKA (reference sequence). The CDR3 consists of 12 residues. Between the trimmed V and J ends, which lost 7 bases and 6 bases, there was a span of 13 bases. CDR3: CSVLGVVNEQFF. The CDR3 bases are TGCAGTGTACTTGGGGTTGTCAATGAGCAGTTCTTC.

V usage is TRBV12-3 or TRBV12-4 and J usage is TRBJ2-3, with TRBD2 matching over 10 bases. The CDR3 length is 18 residues. V shed 4 bases, J shed 2 bases, and the junction held 12 bases outside the gene matches. The CDR3 DNA reads TGTGCCAGCAGTTCCGCTCCACTAGCGGGGACACCCACAGATACGCAGTATTTT. It translates to CASSSAPLAGTPTDTQYF.

The rearrangement links TRBV5-1 to TRBJ1-2; TRBD1 agrees at 8 bases. With 3 bases clipped from V and 11 bases from J, the junction kept 6 bases outside the gene matches. The CDR3 is 12 residues long. CDR1 is SGHRS, CDR2 YFSETQ, per germline. CDR3 bases: TGCGCCAGCAGCTATGAACAGGGGGTTTACACCTTC. Protein sequence: CASSYEQGVYTF.

V and J are TRBV6-6 and TRBJ2-7; 7 nucleotides match TRBD1. V lost 2 bases to trimming and J lost 0 bases; unmatched junction nucleotides: 4. Germline V gives CDR1 MNHNY, CDR2 SVGAGI (reference sequence). The CDR3 extends over 15 amino acids. The CDR3 DNA reads as TGTGCCAGCAGTTACGAGGGACAGAGCTCCTACGAGCAGTACTTC. It translates to CASSYEGQSSYEQYF.

This chain connects TRBV25-1 to TRBJ2-3, with D possibly TRBD1 on 6 matching bases. The V and J ends lost 3 bases and 4 bases respectively, with 11 bases between them. The CDR3 contains 14 residues. CDR1 and CDR2 from the germline V gene are MGHDK and SYGVNS. The CDR3 nucleotides are TGTGCCAGCAGTGATTGGGGGCGCGCAGATACGCAGTATTTT. Its translation: CASSDWGRADTQYF.

The rearrangement links TRBV4-3 to TRBJ1-2; 7 bases are a match to TRBD1. J lost 2 bases, V lost 0 bases, and 3 bases had no gene match. This CDR3 contains 15 residues. Germline V gives CDR1 LGHNA, CDR2 YSLEER. CDR3 loop: CASSQELQGNYGYTF. CDR3 bases: TGCGCCAGCAGCCAAGAATTACAGGGGAACTATGGCTACACCTTC.

The V and J genes are TRBV5-1 and TRBJ2-1; 8 bases are shared with TRBD2. The CDR3 has 17 amino acids. Germline CDR1 reads SGHRS; CDR2 reads YFSETQ. Germline trimming cut 3 bases from V and 0 bases from J; bases unmatched to any gene: 8. CDR3 protein: CASSWWGTRSSYNEQFF. The CDR3, as DNA: TGCGCCAGCAGCTGGTGGGGGACTAGGAGCTCCTACAATGAGCAGTTCTTC.

The J gene is TRBJ2-1, the V gene TRBV5-4, with D possibly being TRBD1 (5 bases). Germline V lookup: CDR1 SGHNT, CDR2 YYREEE (reference sequence). CDR3 length: 16 residues. V lost 4 bases to trimming and J lost 4 bases, with 18 bases between them. CDR3 sequence reads: CASSPSADTRYNEQFF. CDR3 coding DNA: TGTGCCAGCAGCCCGTCCGCGGACACCCGATACAATGAGCAGTTCTTC.

This chain uses TRBV6-2 or TRBV6-3 with TRBJ2-5, with TRBD2 matching over 9 bases. The J call is doubtful: the DNA matches TRBJ2-7 better. The CDR3 runs 14 residues. Germline CDR1 and CDR2: MNHEY and SVGEGT. The CDR3 sequence: CASSITSGSFEQYF. The CDR3 coding sequence is TGTGCCAGCAGCATCACTAGCGGGTCGTTCGAGCAGTACTTC.

This chain's CDR3 is CSAIKDLSYNEQFF. CDR3 nucleotide sequence: TGCAGTGCTATAAAGGACTTATCCTACAATGAGCAGTTCTTC. V gene TRBV20-1 combines with J gene TRBJ2-1; maybe TRBD2 (5 bases). V gave up 4 bases and J gave up 1 base, with 11 bases separating them. CDR3 length equals 14 residues. Per germline, CDR1 DFQATT and CDR2 SNEGSKA (reference sequence).

This clonotype came up many times. The genes are TRBV20-1 and TRBJ1-2; D is ambiguous. This CDR3 spans 11 amino acids. Germline CDR1 reads DFQATT; CDR2 reads SNEGSKA (reference sequence). V was shortened by 5 bases and J by 4 bases, with 8 bases between the two germline ends. The CDR3 reads CSAWISYGYTF. Here the CDR3 DNA reads TGCAGTGCTTGGATCAGCTATGGCTACACCTTC.

V and J are TRBV7-2 and TRBJ2-4; D perhaps matches TRBD1 (6 bases). The length of the CDR3 is 15 residues. The V end was cut by 3 bases, the J end by 9 bases, with 18 bases between. Germline assignment: CDR1 SGHTA and CDR2 FQGNSA. The DNA for the CDR3 is TGTGCCAGCAGCTTTCGTCCATTCCCACAGGGCATTCAGTACTTC. Residues: CASSFRPFPQGIQYF.